Listed below are T cell receptor beta chains from one sample, sequenced in a study of patients and donors after allogeneic stem cell transplantation. A single record per CDR3 protein comes from TCRdb applying MiXCR to the RT-PCR reads. The sample has around 150,000 distinct CDR3 sequences, about 36% seen once. The sample comprised blood, either unsorted or a sorted T cell fraction (not recorded which). Source of these receptors: a human donor who was either an allogeneic HSCT recipient or a stem cell or donor lymphocyte infusion donor (not recorded which). It is not recorded whose cells these are; they may come from a transplant donor. CDR3s include the opening cysteine and the closing phenylalanine or tryptophan. A D gene is named only where the DNA matches it firmly. A row's size may be missing; if present it is once, few, many or a size class.

V	D	size	J	DNA	CDR3
TRBV7-2	.	.	TRBJ2-7	TGTGCCAGCGGCAAGGGCTTGTACGAGCAGTACTTC	CASGKGLYEQYF
TRBV12-3/TRBV12-4	TRBD2	many	TRBJ2-2	TGTGCCAGCAGTTTCTTAGCGGGGGATCGAGGGGAGCTGTTTTTT	CASSFLAGDRGELFF
TRBV10-1	.	.	TRBJ1-1	TGCGCCAGCAGTGAGAGTCGCCGGGTCTATACTGAAGCTTTCTTT	CASSESRRVYTEAFF
TRBV20-1	.	.	TRBJ1-2	TGCAGTGCGGACGGAGAAGGGATTTATGGCTACACCTTC	CSADGEGIYGYTF
TRBV20-1	.	.	TRBJ2-2	TGCAGGGCGCTGTCCTCGAACACCGGGGAGCTGTTTTTT	CRALSSNTGELFF
TRBV7-8	.	.	TRBJ1-1	TGTGCCAGCAGCTTAGCGGACAGAGTTATGAACACTGAAGCTTTCTTT	CASSLADRVMNTEAFF
TRBV25-1	.	few	TRBJ1-1	TGTGCCAGCAGTGTACAGGGTGGGAACACTGAAGCTTTCTTT	CASSVQGGNTEAFF
TRBV7-4	.	once	TRBJ1-4	TGTGCCAGCAGCTCCTTGGGGGGGACATTAGCAACTAATGAAAAACTGTTTTTT	CASSSLGGTLATNEKLFF
TRBV6-5	.	few	TRBJ1-4	TGTGCCAGCAGTTATTCTGACGGGGGGATCGGAAAACTGTTTTTT	CASSYSDGGIGKLFF
TRBV10-3	TRBD1	few	TRBJ1-2	TGTGCCATCGCACAACAGGGGGTCAACTATGGCTACACCTTC	CAIAQQGVNYGYTF
TRBV7-3	.	.	TRBJ1-2	TGTGCCAGCAGCCGAGGGACGGAGTATGGCTACACCTTC	CASSRGTEYGYTF
TRBV12-3/TRBV12-4	TRBD1	.	TRBJ1-2	TGTGCCAGCAGTAGGACAGGCTTCCCGGGAGACTATGGCTACACCTTC	CASSRTGFPGDYGYTF
TRBV18	.	.	TRBJ2-1	TGTGCCAGCTCACTCGCACTATCCTACAATGAGCAGTTCTTC	CASSLALSYNEQFF
TRBV20-1	.	many	TRBJ1-2	TGCAGTGCTAGAGCTACTGGTGGCTACACCTTC	CSARATGGYTF
TRBV12-3/TRBV12-4	.	.	TRBJ1-1	TGTGCCAGCACCGGTCCCCGGGACCGGAACACTGAAGCTTTCTTT	CASTGPRDRNTEAFF
TRBV4-1	TRBD1	.	TRBJ1-2	TGCGCCAGCAGCCAACAACCGGGACAGGGATATGGCTACACCTTC	CASSQQPGQGYGYTF
TRBV12-3/TRBV12-4	.	few	TRBJ1-2	TGTGCCAGTTTGAGCCGGGACTCCCTCTATGGCTACACCTTC	CASLSRDSLYGYTF
TRBV6-2/TRBV6-3	TRBD1	.	TRBJ1-4	TGTGCCAGCAGTTTTCCTCCACGACAGGGTAATCTGTTTTTT	CASSFPPRQGNLFF
TRBV7-8	TRBD1	.	TRBJ2-2	TGTGCCAGCAGCGTAGGGACAGGTCTAACCGGGGAGCTGTTTTTT	CASSVGTGLTGELFF
TRBV9	.	few	TRBJ2-2	TGTGCCAGCAGCGTACTGGGAACGACGAACACCGGGGAGCTGTTTTTT	CASSVLGTTNTGELFF
TRBV7-2	.	.	TRBJ1-1	TGTGCCAGCAACGGGCCGAGGGCGGGGGGGAACACTGAAGCTTTCTTT	CASNGPRAGGNTEAFF
TRBV4-1	.	.	TRBJ2-3	TGCGCCAGCAGCCAAGTCGGGACAGATACGCAGTATTTT	CASSQVGTDTQYF
TRBV10-3	.	few	TRBJ1-1	TGTGCCATCACTAGAGCAGGTGGCAGTGAAGCTTTCTTT	CAITRAGGSEAFF
TRBV20-1	.	few	TRBJ1-1	TGCAGTGCTAGAGGCGCGGCAGTTGAAGCTTTCTTT	CSARGAAVEAFF
TRBV5-1	.	few	TRBJ1-1	TGCGCCAGCAGACGGGTAGAGGGAAAGAACACTGAAGCTTTCTTT	CASRRVEGKNTEAFF